This is a list of T cell receptor beta chains from one sample in a study of shared clonotypes between healthy human individuals. Generated by immunoSEQ multiplex PCR, the TCRdb table keeps only in-frame clones and is missing some. The sample gives more than 2,000,000 clones, 90% to 95% of which show up once; 0.11% to 0.15% is in the top ten. Sequencing was done on a sample of naive CD4+ T cells sorted from blood. The source is a man between 18 and 29 years old in good health. Both conserved end residues are part of each CDR3. D genes are given only for firm matches. Where a row states a size, it is once, few, many or the class of an expanded clone; other rows omit it.

j_gene	v_gene	abundance	d_gene	CDR3aa	CDR3nt
TRBJ2-7	TRBV7-6	.	TRBD2	CASSLCWREADYYEQYF	TGTGCCAGCAGCTTGTGCTGGCGGGAGGCCGATTATTACGAGCAGTACTTC
TRBJ1-4	TRBV30	.	.	CAWRGQNNEKLFF	TGTGCCTGGAGGGGGCAAAATAATGAAAAACTGTTTTTT
TRBJ2-3	TRBV29-1	.	TRBD2	CSPRLAGVLDTQYF	TGCAGCCCCCGACTAGCGGGGGTTTTAGATACGCAGTATTTT
TRBJ2-7	TRBV4-3	.	TRBD2	CASSQDLAETYEQYF	TGCGCCAGCAGCCAAGATCTAGCGGAAACCTACGAGCAGTACTTC
TRBJ2-3	TRBV5-6	.	.	CASSWGPRSLGTDTQYF	TGTGCCAGCAGCTGGGGCCCACGCTCCCTAGGCACAGATACGCAGTATTTT
TRBJ2-3	TRBV10-3	.	.	CAISVDGGIDTQYF	TGTGCCATCAGTGTAGACGGTGGGATAGATACGCAGTATTTT
TRBJ1-2	TRBV6-6	.	.	CASSQDRYGYTF	TGTGCCAGCAGTCAAGACAGATATGGCTACACCTTC
TRBJ2-7	TRBV4-3	.	TRBD2	CASSQALGVGRDEQYF	TGCGCCAGCAGCCAAGCCCTCGGGGTCGGGAGGGACGAGCAGTACTTC
TRBJ1-2	TRBV14	.	.	CASSLMTSIATGFYTF	TGTGCCAGCAGCCTGATGACGTCAATTGCTACAGGGTTCTACACCTTC
TRBJ2-1	TRBV2	.	.	CASSVLAGEQFF	TGTGCCAGCAGTGTGTTAGCCGGTGAGCAGTTCTTC
TRBJ2-3	TRBV5-1	.	TRBD2	CASSFASTSDPDTQYF	TGCGCCAGCAGCTTTGCGTCGACTAGCGACCCAGATACGCAGTATTTT
TRBJ1-2	TRBV25-1	.	.	CASSPVPGQTDNYGYTF	TGTGCCAGCAGTCCGGTCCCCGGACAGACGGATAACTATGGCTACACCTTC
TRBJ1-6	TRBV7-2	.	.	CASSLDAGWESPLHF	TGTGCCAGCAGCTTAGATGCAGGGTGGGAATCACCCCTCCACTTT
TRBJ1-4	TRBV10-3	.	.	CAIRERGSEKLFF	TGTGCCATCCGCGAGAGGGGCAGTGAAAAACTGTTTTTT
TRBJ2-5	TRBV5-4	.	TRBD1	CASSYTGEETQYF	TGTGCCAGCAGCTATACAGGGGAAGAGACCCAGTACTTC
TRBJ2-7	TRBV19	once	.	CASSMGGSSYEQYF	TGTGCCAGTAGTATGGGGGGCAGCTCCTACGAGCAGTACTTC
TRBJ2-2	TRBV29-1	.	.	CSVWETGELFF	TGCAGCGTTTGGGAGACCGGGGAGCTGTTTTTT
TRBJ1-2	TRBV7-9	.	.	CASSLEGHLYGYTF	TGTGCCAGCAGCTTAGAGGGACACCTCTATGGCTACACCTTC
TRBJ2-5	TRBV14	.	.	CASSPQRETQYF	TGTGCCAGCAGCCCCCAGCGGGAGACCCAGTACTTC
TRBJ1-2	TRBV7-2	.	.	CASSRQDENGYTF	TGTGCCAGCAGCCGACAGGACGAGAACGGCTACACCTTC
TRBJ1-5	TRBV7-2	.	.	CASSLEGGGNQPQHF	TGTGCCAGCAGCTTAGAGGGAGGGGGCAATCAGCCCCAGCATTTT
TRBJ1-2	TRBV7-2	.	.	CASTTYPVDHGYTF	TGTGCCAGCACCACGTACCCGGTTGATCATGGCTACACCTTC
TRBJ2-7	TRBV6-6	.	.	CASSYSNYPFSYEQYF	TGTGCCAGCAGTTACTCGAATTACCCTTTCTCCTACGAGCAGTACTTC
TRBJ2-1	TRBV7-9	.	TRBD2	CASSKYSGISPDEQFF	TGTGCCAGCAGCAAGTATAGCGGGATCTCCCCGGATGAGCAGTTCTTC
TRBJ2-1	TRBV6-1	.	TRBD1	CASAKSSGQGGFF	TGTGCCAGCGCTAAAAGCTCGGGACAGGGGGGTTTCTTC
TRBJ2-2	TRBV10-1	.	.	CASGGRDTGELFF	TGCGCCAGCGGGGGTAGGGACACCGGGGAGCTGTTTTTT
TRBJ1-6	TRBV7-9	.	.	CASSLAIYPSSYNSPLHF	TGTGCCAGCAGCTTAGCGATTTATCCTAGCTCCTATAATTCACCCCTCCACTTT